The present T cell receptor (beta chain) was sequenced within a study of Ad26.COV2.S vaccination and SARS-CoV-2 variants. The wider study: Within the COV1001 Ad26.COV2.S trial arm, the donor was enrolled. Intramuscular Ad26.COV2.S doses were given once or twice, 56 days apart. Regarding the study as a whole: Spike-specific TCR breadth was greater after Ad26.COV2.S than placebo.

Remarks on this clone: Its target is unknown.

Treatment of the sample: roughly 18 received Ad26.COV2.S at low or high dose, single or two shots; about 5 received placebo; per-sample allocation not given. Repertoires come from day 63 after the first vaccine or placebo injection. The germline gives CDR1 KGHSH, CDR2 LQKENI. The CDR3 is made up of 16 amino acids. The V gene end was trimmed by 3 bases and the J gene end by 4 bases; junction bases not matched to a gene: 5. This table comes from immunoSEQ multiplex PCR, and its TCRdb copy is limited to in-frame clones, with some not included. The sample yields 350,000 to 500,000 clones, about 90% seen once.

The rearrangement uses TRBV18 and TRBJ2-2; 10 nucleotides line up with TRBD1. Sequenced here: peripheral blood, sampled in a trial of Ad26.COV2.S vaccine versus placebo. The clonotype originates from a person aged 18-65 years who received the Ad26.COV2.S COVID-19 vaccine or a placebo. CDR3 coding DNA: TGTGCCAGCTCACCCCTCCGGGACAGGGGCACCGGGGAGCTGTTTTTT. Its protein is CASSPLRDRGTGELFF.